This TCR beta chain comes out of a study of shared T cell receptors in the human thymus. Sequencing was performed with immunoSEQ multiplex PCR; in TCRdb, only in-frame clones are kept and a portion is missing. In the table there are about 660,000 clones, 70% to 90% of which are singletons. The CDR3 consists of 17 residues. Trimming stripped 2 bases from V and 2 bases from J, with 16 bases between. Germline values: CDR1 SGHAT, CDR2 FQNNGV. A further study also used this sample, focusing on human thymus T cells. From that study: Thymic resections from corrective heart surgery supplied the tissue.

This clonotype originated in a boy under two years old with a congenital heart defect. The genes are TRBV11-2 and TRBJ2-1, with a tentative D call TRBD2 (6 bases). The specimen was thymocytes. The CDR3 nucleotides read TGTGCCAGCAGCTTATACCCCATGCGGAGGGCCTACAATGAGCAGTTCTTC. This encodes CASSLYPMRRAYNEQFF. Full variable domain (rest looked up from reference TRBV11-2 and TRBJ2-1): EAGVAQSPRYKIIEKRQSVAFWCNPISGHATLYWYQQILGQGPKLLIQFQNNGVVDDSQLPKDRFSAERLKGVDSTLKIQPAKLEDSAVYLCASSLYPMRRAYNEQFFGPGTRLTVL.